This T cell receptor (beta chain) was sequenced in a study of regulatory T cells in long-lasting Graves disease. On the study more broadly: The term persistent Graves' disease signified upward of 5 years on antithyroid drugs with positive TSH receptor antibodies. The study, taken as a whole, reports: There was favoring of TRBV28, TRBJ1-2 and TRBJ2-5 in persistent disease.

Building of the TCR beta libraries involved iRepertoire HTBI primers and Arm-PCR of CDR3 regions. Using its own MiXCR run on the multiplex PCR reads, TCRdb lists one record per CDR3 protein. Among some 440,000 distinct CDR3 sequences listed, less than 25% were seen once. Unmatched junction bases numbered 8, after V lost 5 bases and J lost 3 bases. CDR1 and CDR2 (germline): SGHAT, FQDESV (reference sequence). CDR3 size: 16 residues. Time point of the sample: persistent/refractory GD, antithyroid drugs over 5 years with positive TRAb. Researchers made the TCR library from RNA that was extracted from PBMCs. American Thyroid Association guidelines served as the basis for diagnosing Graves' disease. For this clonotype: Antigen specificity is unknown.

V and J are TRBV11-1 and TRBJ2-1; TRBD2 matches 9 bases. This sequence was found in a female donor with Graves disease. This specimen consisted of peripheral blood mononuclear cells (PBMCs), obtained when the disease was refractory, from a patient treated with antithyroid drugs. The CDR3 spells CASSGFSGRRYNEQFF. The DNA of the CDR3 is TGTGCCAGCAGCGGCTTCAGCGGGAGGCGCTACAATGAGCAGTTCTTC.